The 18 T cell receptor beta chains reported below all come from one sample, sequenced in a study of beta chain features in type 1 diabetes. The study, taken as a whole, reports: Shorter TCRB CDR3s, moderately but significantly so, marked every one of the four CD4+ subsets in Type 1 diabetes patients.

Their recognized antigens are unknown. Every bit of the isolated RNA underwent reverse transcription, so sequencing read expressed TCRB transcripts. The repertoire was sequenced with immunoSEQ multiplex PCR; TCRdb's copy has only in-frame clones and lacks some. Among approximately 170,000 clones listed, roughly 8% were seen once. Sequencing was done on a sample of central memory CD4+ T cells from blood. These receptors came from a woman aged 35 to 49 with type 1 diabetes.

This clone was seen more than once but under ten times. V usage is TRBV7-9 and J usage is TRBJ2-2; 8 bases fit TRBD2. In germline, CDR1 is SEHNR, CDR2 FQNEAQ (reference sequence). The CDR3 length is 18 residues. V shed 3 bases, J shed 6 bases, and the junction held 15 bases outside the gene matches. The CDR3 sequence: CASSFLAGLTRGAGELFF. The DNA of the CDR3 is TGTGCCAGCAGCTTTCTAGCGGGCCTCACACGGGGGGCCGGGGAGCTGTTTTTT.

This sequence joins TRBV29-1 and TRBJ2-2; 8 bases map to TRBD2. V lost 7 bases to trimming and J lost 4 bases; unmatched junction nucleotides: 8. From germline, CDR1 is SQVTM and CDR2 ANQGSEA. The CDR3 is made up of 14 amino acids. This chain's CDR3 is CSAAREGGTGELFF. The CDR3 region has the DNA TGCAGCGCCGCCCGGGAGGGCGGCACCGGGGAGCTGTTTTTT.

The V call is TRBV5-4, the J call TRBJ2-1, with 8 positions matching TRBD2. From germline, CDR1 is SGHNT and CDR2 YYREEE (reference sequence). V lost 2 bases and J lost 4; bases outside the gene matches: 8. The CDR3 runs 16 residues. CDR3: CASSFLGGRTYNEQFF. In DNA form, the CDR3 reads TGTGCCAGCAGCTTCTTGGGCGGGAGGACTTACAATGAGCAGTTCTTC.

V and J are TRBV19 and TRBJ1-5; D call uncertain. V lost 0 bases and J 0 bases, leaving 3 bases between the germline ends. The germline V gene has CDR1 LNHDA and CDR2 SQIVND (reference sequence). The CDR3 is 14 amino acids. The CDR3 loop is CASSIDYSNQPQHF. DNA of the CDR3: TGTGCCAGTAGTATAGATTATAGCAATCAGCCCCAGCATTTT. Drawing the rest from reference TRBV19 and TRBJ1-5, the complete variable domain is DGGITQSPKYLFRKEGQNVTLSCEQNLNHDAMYWYRQDPGQGLRLIYYSQIVNDFQKGDIAEGYSVSREKKESFPLTVTSAQKNPTAFYLCASSIDYSNQPQHFGDGTRLSIL.

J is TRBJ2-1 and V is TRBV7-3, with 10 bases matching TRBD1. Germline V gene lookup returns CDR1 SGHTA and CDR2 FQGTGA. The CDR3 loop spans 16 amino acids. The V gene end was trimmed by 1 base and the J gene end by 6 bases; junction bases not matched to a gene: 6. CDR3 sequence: CASSLMGQGLGNEQFF. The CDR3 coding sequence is TGTGCCAGCAGCTTAATGGGACAGGGGTTAGGCAATGAGCAGTTCTTC.

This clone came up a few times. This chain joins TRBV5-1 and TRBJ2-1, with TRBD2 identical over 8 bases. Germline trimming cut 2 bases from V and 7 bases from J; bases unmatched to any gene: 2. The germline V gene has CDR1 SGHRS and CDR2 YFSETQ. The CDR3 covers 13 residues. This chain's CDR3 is CASSFGGANEQFF. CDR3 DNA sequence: TGCGCCAGCAGCTTCGGGGGGGCTAATGAGCAGTTCTTC.

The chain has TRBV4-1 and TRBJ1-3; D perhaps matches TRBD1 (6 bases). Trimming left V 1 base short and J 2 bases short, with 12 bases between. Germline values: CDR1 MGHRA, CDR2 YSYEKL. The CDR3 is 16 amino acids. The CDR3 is CASSQALQGTGNTIYF. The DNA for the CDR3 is TGCGCCAGCAGCCAAGCCCTCCAGGGGACTGGAAACACCATATATTTT.

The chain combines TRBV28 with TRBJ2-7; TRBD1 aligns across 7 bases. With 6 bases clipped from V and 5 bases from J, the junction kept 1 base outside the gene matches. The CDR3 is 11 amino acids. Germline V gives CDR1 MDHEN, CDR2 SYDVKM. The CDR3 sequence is CASRTGNEQYF. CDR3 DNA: TGTGCCAGCAGGACAGGGAACGAGCAGTACTTC.

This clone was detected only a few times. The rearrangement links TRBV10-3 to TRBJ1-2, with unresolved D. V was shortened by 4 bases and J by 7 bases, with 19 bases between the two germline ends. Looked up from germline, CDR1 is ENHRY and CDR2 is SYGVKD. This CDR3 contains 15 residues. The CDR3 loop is CAISGGRAGDRGYTF. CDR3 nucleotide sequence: TGTGCCATCAGTGGTGGTAGGGCGGGAGACCGTGGCTACACCTTC.

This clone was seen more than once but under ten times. In DNA, the CDR3 is TGTGCCAGCAGTACAGGGGTCCAAGAGACCCAGTACTTC. Translating gives CASSTGVQETQYF. This chain connects TRBV11-3 to TRBJ2-5; 7 nucleotides match TRBD1. Germline V gives CDR1 SGHNT, CDR2 YENEEA. This CDR3 has 13 amino acids. The ends lost 6 bases at V and 1 base at J; junction bases unmatched: 2.

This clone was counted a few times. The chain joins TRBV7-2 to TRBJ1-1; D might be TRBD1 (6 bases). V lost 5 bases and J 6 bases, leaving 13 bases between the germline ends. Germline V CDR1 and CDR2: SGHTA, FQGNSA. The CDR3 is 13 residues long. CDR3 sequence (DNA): TGTGCCAGCAGCACAGGGTTTGTGGCTGAAGCTTTCTTT. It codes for CASSTGFVAEAFF.

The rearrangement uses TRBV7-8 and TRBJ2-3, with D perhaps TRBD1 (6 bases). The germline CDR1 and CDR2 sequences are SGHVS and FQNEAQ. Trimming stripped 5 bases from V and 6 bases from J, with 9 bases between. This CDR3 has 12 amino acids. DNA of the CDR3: TGTGCCAGCAGCCCCGGACAGGATACGCAGTATTTT. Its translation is CASSPGQDTQYF. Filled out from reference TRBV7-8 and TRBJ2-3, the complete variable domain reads GAGVSQSPRYKVAKRGQDVALRCDPISGHVSLFWYQQALGQGPEFLTYFQNEAQLDKSGLPSDRFFAERPEGSVSTLKIQRTQQEDSAVYLCASSPGQDTQYFGPGTRLTVL.

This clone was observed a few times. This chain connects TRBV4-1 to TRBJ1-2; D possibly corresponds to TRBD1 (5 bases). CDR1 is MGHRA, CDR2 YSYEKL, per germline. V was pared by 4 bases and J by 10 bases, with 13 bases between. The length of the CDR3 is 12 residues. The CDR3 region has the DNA TGCGCCAGCAGCCGCGACAGCTCTCCCTACACCTTC. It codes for CASSRDSSPYTF.

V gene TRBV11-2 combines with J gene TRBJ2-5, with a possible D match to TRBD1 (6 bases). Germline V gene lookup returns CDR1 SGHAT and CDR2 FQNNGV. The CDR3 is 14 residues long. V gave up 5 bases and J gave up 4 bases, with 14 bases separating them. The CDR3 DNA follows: TGTGCCAGCAGCCTAGGGACATCGAGAGAGACCCAGTACTTC. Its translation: CASSLGTSRETQYF. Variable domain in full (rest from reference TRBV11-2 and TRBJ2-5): EAGVAQSPRYKIIEKRQSVAFWCNPISGHATLYWYQQILGQGPKLLIQFQNNGVVDDSQLPKDRFSAERLKGVDSTLKIQPAKLEDSAVYLCASSLGTSRETQYFGPGTRLLVL.

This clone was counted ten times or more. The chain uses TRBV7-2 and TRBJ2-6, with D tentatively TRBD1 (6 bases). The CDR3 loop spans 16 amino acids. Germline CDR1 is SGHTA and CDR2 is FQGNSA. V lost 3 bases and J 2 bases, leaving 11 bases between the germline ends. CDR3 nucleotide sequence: TGTGCCAGCAGCTTGGGCCCAGGGGCTGGGGCCAACGTCCTGACTTTC. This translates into CASSLGPGAGANVLTF.

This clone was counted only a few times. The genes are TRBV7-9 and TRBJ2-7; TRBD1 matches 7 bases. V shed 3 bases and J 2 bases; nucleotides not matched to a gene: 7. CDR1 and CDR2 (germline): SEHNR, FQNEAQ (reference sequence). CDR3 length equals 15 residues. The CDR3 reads CASSFGSGTAYEQYF. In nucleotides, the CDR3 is TGTGCCAGCAGCTTCGGTTCTGGGACAGCCTACGAGCAGTACTTC.

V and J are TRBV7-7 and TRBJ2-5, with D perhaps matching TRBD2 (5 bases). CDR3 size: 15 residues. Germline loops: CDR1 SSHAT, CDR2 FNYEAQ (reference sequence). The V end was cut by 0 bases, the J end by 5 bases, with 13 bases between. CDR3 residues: CASSLARSGKETQYF. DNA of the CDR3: TGTGCCAGCAGCTTAGCGCGTTCGGGGAAGGAGACCCAGTACTTC.

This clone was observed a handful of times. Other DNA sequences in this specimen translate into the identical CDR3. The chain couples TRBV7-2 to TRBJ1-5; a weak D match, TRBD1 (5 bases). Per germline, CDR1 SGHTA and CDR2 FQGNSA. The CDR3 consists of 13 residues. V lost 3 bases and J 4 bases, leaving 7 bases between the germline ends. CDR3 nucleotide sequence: TGTGCCAGCAGCTTGGGGCGGAATCAGCCCCAGCATTTT. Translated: CASSLGRNQPQHF.